Listed below are T cell receptor beta chains from one sample, sequenced in a study of blood T cell repertoires in COVID-19. Sequencing used immunoSEQ multiplex PCR; TCRdb keeps in-frame clones, though not all of them. The sample carries 300,000 to 400,000 clones, approximately 85% recorded once. The sample consisted of peripheral blood. Receptor source: a human donor in a cohort sampled during active COVID-19. CDR3s leave out the opening cysteine and the closing phenylalanine or tryptophan. The order of the fields is D gene, V gene, CDR3 protein. D genes are given only for firm matches.

TRBD2	TRBV15	AAGGDNEQF
-	TRBV5-1	ASSLRGPPQGNEKLF
TRBD1	TRBV29-1	SARGQGAEGANVLT
TRBD2	TRBV7-8	ASSFSGGHLADTQY
-	TRBV29-1	SVGDIYSYEQY
TRBD1	TRBV12-3/TRBV12-4	ASSPPDRGAF
-	TRBV24-1	ATSDPPGSSNYGYT
TRBD1	TRBV7-9	ASSLGGQGTSEAF
TRBD1	TRBV18	ASSPGQGQLVT
TRBD1	TRBV7-2	ASTDRVHGYT
-	TRBV6-5	ATEVHLNTEAF
-	TRBV4-1	ASSQVWQTYTGELF
TRBD1	TRBV27	ASSLRGGQVFMNTEAF
TRBD1	TRBV10-3	AIRKKAGTGGYEQY
TRBD1	TRBV5-6	ASSYTGGWVLSNQPQH